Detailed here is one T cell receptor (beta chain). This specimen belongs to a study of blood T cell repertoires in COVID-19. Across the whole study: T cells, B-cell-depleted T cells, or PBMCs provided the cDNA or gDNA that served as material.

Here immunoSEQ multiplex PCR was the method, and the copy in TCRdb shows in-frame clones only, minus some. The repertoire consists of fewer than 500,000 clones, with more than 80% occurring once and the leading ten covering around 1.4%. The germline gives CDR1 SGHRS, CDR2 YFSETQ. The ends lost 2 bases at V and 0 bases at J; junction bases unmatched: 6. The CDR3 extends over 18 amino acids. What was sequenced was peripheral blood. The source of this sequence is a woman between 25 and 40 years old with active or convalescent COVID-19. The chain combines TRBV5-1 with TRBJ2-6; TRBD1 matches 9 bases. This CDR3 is CASSLQGAASSGANVLTF. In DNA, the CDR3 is TGCGCCAGCAGCTTACAGGGGGCGGCCTCCTCTGGGGCCAACGTCCTGACTTTC.